This TCR beta chain was recorded in a study of technical replicates of blood from several donors (dated by TCRdb to about 2017). About this clone: Its cognate antigen has yet to be identified. Base qualities are not at hand, and no much larger clone is one base apart.

The CDR3 runs 15 residues from the cysteine to the phenylalanine. The sequence is cut down to CDR3 DNA, 45 bases in frame from base 1. The trim is 6 bases for V and 10 bases for J, with a gap of 21 bases between the germline ends. CDR1 and CDR2 are read off the germline V gene as MNHNS and SASEGT. Library creation used the immunoSEQ multiplex PCR assay. In TCRdb, the immuneACCESS table is reduced to in-frame sequences with V and J assigned. These tables do not hold every clone; where another copy was compared, an unresolved V gene accounts for under half, and the others remain unexplained. A total of 95,000 to 100,000 clones appear in this sample, about 94% of them only once. Clones ranked in the top ten supply about 0.21% of the sample.

The chain is made from TRBV6-1 and TRBJ1-4; the D gene is possibly TRBD1, with 5 bases matching. Sequencing was done on a sample of T cells isolated from PBMCs. This TCR was recovered from a human donor in good health. The nucleotide sequence is given as TGTGCCAGCAGAGACTCGACAGCATCGGTCGGAAAACTGTTTTTT. It translates to CASRDSTASVGKLFF.